These 19 T cell receptor beta chains were all obtained from the same sample, sequenced in a study of blood T cells in healthy people across ages (dated by TCRdb to the mid-2010s). Libraries were constructed by 5' RACE. The data were produced on an Illumina HiSeq 2500. A second roughly 6 to 12 cycle PCR used a sample-barcoded 5' primer and a J-beta primer mix. The public reads were run again by TCRdb, first through fastp at Q25 and then through MiXCR, and only productive beta chains were kept. Each CDR3 protein gets just one entry, which takes the most common genes and DNA from the rows behind it. The sample records some 900,000 distinct CDR3 sequences, 40% to 60% of which are singletons. Around 15% of the sample is taken by the ten largest. Material for sequencing was blood. The receptors were gathered from a man aged 25 to 40 in good health.

This rearrangement joins TRBV9 to TRBJ2-5, with 10 bases that match TRBD2. Germline loops: CDR1 SGDLS, CDR2 YYNGEE. Germline trimming cut 2 bases from V and 11 bases from J; bases unmatched to any gene: 15. The CDR3 sequence is 16 residues long. The CDR3 sequence is CASSVAAGGPQNEQYF. CDR3 bases: TGTGCCAGCAGCGTGGCAGCGGGGGGGCCTCAGAATGAGCAGTACTTC.

The rearrangement uses TRBV5-1 and TRBJ1-5, with TRBD1 identical over 9 bases. This CDR3 has 15 amino acids. Losses at the gene ends were 4 bases for V and 4 bases for J; bases not matched to a gene: 6. Per germline, CDR1 SGHRS and CDR2 YFSETQ. The CDR3 loop reads CASSQGTGWNQPQHF. Here the CDR3 DNA reads TGCGCCAGCAGCCAAGGGACAGGGTGGAATCAGCCCCAGCATTTT.

This chain uses TRBV5-1 with TRBJ2-3, with unresolved D. CDR3 length: 15 amino acids. The V end was cut by 0 bases, the J end by 4 bases, with 12 bases between. Germline lookup yields CDR1 SGHRS and CDR2 YFSETQ. The CDR3 DNA sequence: TGCGCCAGCAGCTTGGGCGCTAGAGACGCAGATACGCAGTATTTT. Translated, it gives CASSLGARDADTQYF.

A few counts support this clonotype. This chain links TRBV12-3 or TRBV12-4 with TRBJ2-4; TRBD1 agrees at 12 bases. V shed 0 bases and J 11 bases; nucleotides not matched to a gene: 5. This CDR3 spans 15 amino acids. CDR3 sequence reads: CASSLAGTGGEVQYF. CDR3 nucleotides: TGTGCCAGCAGTTTAGCCGGGACAGGGGGCGAGGTTCAGTACTTC.

CDR3 DNA: TGCAGTGCCCCCCCTGGCGGGGGGGAGACCCAGTACTTC. Its translation is CSAPPGGGETQYF. The J gene is TRBJ2-5, the V gene TRBV20-1; 8 positions match TRBD2. Germline-derived CDR1 and CDR2 are DFQATT and SNEGSKA (reference sequence). The length of the CDR3 is 13 residues. Trimming removed 6 bases from V and 5 bases from J; junction bases left unmatched: 8.

J is TRBJ2-5 and V is TRBV16, with D unclear. Germline assignment: CDR1 KGHSY and CDR2 FQNENV. The V gene lost 0 bases and the J gene lost 5 bases, with 10 bases spanning the gap. The CDR3 spans 14 residues. CDR3 sequence reads: CASSQSLGRETQYF. CDR3 bases: TGTGCCAGCAGCCAATCGTTAGGACGGGAGACCCAGTACTTC.

This clonotype came up a few times. V usage is TRBV12-3 or TRBV12-4 and J usage is TRBJ1-3; TRBD1 aligns across 10 bases. This CDR3 spans 16 amino acids. V trimming: 5 bases; J trimming: 7 bases; junction bases outside the gene matches: 11. CDR3 region: CASSPGTGAYANTIYF. CDR3 DNA sequence: TGTGCCAGCAGTCCCGGGACAGGGGCCTATGCGAACACCATATATTTT.

CDR3 protein: CASSQETGSTQETQYF. DNA of the CDR3: TGCGCCAGCAGCCAAGAAACAGGCAGTACACAAGAGACCCAGTACTTC. The V gene is TRBV4-3, the J gene TRBJ2-5; weak D call: TRBD1 (5 bases). This CDR3 is 16 amino acids long. Germline V gene sequence: CDR1 LGHNA, CDR2 YSLEER. V shed 0 bases and J shed 2 bases, with 13 bases lying between them.

There are many counts of this clonotype. The rearrangement links TRBV20-1 to TRBJ2-3; 11 bases are shared with TRBD2. This CDR3 comprises 17 residues. V was clipped by 0 bases and J by 1 base; unmatched bases: 6. Germline CDR1 DFQATT, CDR2 SNEGSKA (reference sequence). The DNA for the CDR3 is TGCAGTGCTAGAGATCTAGCGGGGGGCCGACGCACAGATACGCAGTATTTT. This translates into CSARDLAGGRRTDTQYF.

The chain joins TRBV6-2 or TRBV6-3 to TRBJ2-7; maybe TRBD2 (5 bases). Trimming took off 8 bases at V and 2 bases at J, with 10 bases between the two ends. Per germline, CDR1 MNHEY and CDR2 SVGEGT. This CDR3 comprises 12 residues. In DNA form, the CDR3 reads TGTGCCAGCGCGGCGGGTACCTACGAGCAGTACTTC. Amino acid sequence: CASAAGTYEQYF.

The rearrangement uses TRBV30 and TRBJ2-3; D gene unclear. This CDR3 contains 14 residues. The V end lost 4 bases, the J end lost 0 bases, and 11 bases lay between the germline ends. Germline V gene lookup returns CDR1 GTSNPN and CDR2 SVGIG (reference sequence). The CDR3 nucleotides are TGTGCCTGGACCTATGGGGATAGCACAGATACGCAGTATTTT. It translates to CAWTYGDSTDTQYF.

On this clonotype itself: The conserved closing phenylalanine or tryptophan is absent in this CDR3, likely reflecting a read error. This sequence joins TRBV6-2 or TRBV6-3 and TRBJ2-1, with 9 bases identical to TRBD2. The CDR3 loop spans 14 amino acids. CDR1 MNHEY and CDR2 SVGEGT come from the germline V gene. The V and J ends lost 5 bases and 5 bases, in that order; junction bases with no gene match: 4. CDR3 region: CASSAGTSNNEQFL. CDR3 DNA sequence: TGTGCCAGCAGTGCCGGGACTAGCAACAATGAGCAGTTCCTC.

This clonotype was observed a few times. The genes are TRBV5-1 and TRBJ1-5, with 7 bases identical to TRBD1. Looked up from germline, CDR1 is SGHRS and CDR2 is YFSETQ. This CDR3 comprises 15 residues. J was trimmed by 4 bases and V by 2 bases; bases with no gene match: 6. The CDR3 nucleotides are TGCGCCAGCAGCTTATCAGGGGGTACAAATCAGCCCCAGCATTTT. It specifies CASSLSGGTNQPQHF.

The chain couples TRBV6-5 to TRBJ2-7, with TRBD2 matching over 8 bases. There are 15 residues in the CDR3. Germline V gives CDR1 MNHEY, CDR2 SVGAGI. The J segment lost 5 bases and the V segment lost 0 bases, leaving 6 bases of the junction unmatched. CDR3 amino acids: CASSYSGLASDEQYF. CDR3 DNA sequence: TGTGCCAGCAGTTACTCCGGACTAGCTTCTGACGAGCAGTACTTC.

This clonotype was observed a few times. The chain joins TRBV5-1 to TRBJ2-1, with D maybe TRBD2 (6 bases). The better agreement between TRBJ2-7 and the DNA end casts doubt on the J call. The CDR3 loop spans 16 amino acids. Per germline, CDR1 SGHRS and CDR2 YFSETQ. The CDR3: CASRHPGLNSYNEQYF. For the CDR3, the DNA is TGCGCCAGCAGACATCCGGGACTCAACTCCTACAATGAGCAGTACTTC.

The chain combines TRBV4-3 with TRBJ1-2; no definite D call. V lost 0 bases, J lost 2 bases, and 7 bases lay in between. Germline CDR1 reads LGHNA; CDR2 reads YSLEER. The CDR3 has 14 residues. The CDR3 DNA reads as TGCGCCAGCAGCCAAGATGGCCAGAACTATGGCTACACCTTC. This gives the protein CASSQDGQNYGYTF.

The chain is built from TRBV3-1 and TRBJ1-2, with D perhaps TRBD1 (5 bases). This CDR3 has 14 residues. The V end lost 0 bases, the J end lost 8 bases, and 13 bases lay between the germline ends. Looked up from germline, CDR1 is LGHDT and CDR2 is YNNKEL (reference sequence). CDR3 nucleotides: TGTGCCAGCAGCCAAGATGTGGGGGTGGGGGGCTACACCTTC. It specifies CASSQDVGVGGYTF.

This clonotype was seen a few times. This chain connects TRBV4-1 to TRBJ1-2, with D uncertain. The V and J ends lost 0 bases and 11 bases respectively, with 10 bases between them. The germline V gene has CDR1 MGHRA and CDR2 YSYEKL. This CDR3 contains 12 residues. The CDR3 reads CASSQDWREYTF. In nucleotides, the CDR3 is TGCGCCAGCAGCCAAGATTGGAGGGAATACACCTTC.

The chain is built from TRBV11-3 and TRBJ2-3; 14 nucleotides align to TRBD2. The V and J ends lost 5 bases and 8 bases, in that order; junction bases with no gene match: 9. This CDR3 contains 16 residues. Germline CDR1 and CDR2: SGHNT and YENEEA. The CDR3 here is CASSPGLAGGNPTQYF. Written as DNA, the CDR3 is TGTGCCAGCAGCCCCGGACTAGCGGGGGGTAACCCTACGCAGTATTTT.